The rows below give T cell receptor beta chains drawn from one sample of a study of lymphopenia after photon versus proton radiotherapy. Clones were read by immunoSEQ multiplex PCR, and TCRdb kept only the in-frame ones, dropping some. Of over 50,000 clones in the sample, roughly 86% were seen once. Sequencing used peripheral blood, obtained from a patient treated with photon-based radiotherapy. These receptors came from a man aged 40-50 years with gastric cancer. The CDR3 runs from the conserved cysteine through the conserved F or W. Fields, in order: J gene, clone size, V gene, D gene, CDR3 protein, CDR3 DNA. D genes are given only for firm matches. Some rows mark clone size as missing; the rest say once, few, many or name a class of expanded clone.

TRBJ1-2 NA TRBV19 NA CASTRSLEWGYGYTF TGTGCCAGTACCCGGTCCCTGGAGTGGGGCTATGGCTACACCTTC
TRBJ2-1 NA TRBV5-4 TRBD1 CASSLEGASSYNEQFF TGTGCCAGCAGCTTGGAGGGGGCTAGCTCCTACAATGAGCAGTTCTTC
TRBJ1-6 NA TRBV18 NA CASSPGQEIYNSPLHF TGTGCCAGCTCACCGGGGCAGGAGATTTATAATTCACCCCTCCACTTT
TRBJ2-7 NA TRBV11-3 TRBD1 CASSLGGTGSEQYF TGTGCCAGCAGCTTAGGCGGGACAGGGAGTGAGCAGTACTTC
TRBJ1-5 NA TRBV7-2 TRBD1 CASSFGQANQPQHF TGTGCCAGCAGCTTCGGACAGGCAAATCAGCCCCAGCATTTT
TRBJ1-1 few TRBV19 NA CASSLPGEAEAFF TGTGCCAGTAGTCTGCCAGGGGAGGCTGAAGCTTTCTTT
TRBJ1-1 NA TRBV7-3 TRBD1 CASSLQGAGNTEAFF TGTGCCAGCAGCCTACAGGGGGCCGGGAACACTGAAGCTTTCTTT
TRBJ1-1 once TRBV5-4 TRBD1 CASSIDGTGMNTEAFF TGTGCCAGCAGCATCGACGGGACAGGGATGAACACTGAAGCTTTCTTT
TRBJ1-4 NA TRBV5-1 NA CASGPSGVDEKLFF TGCGCCAGCGGACCTTCAGGGGTAGATGAAAAACTGTTTTTT
TRBJ1-5 NA TRBV19 NA CASSAMKQPQHF TGTGCCAGTAGCGCCATGAAACAGCCCCAGCATTTT
TRBJ2-3 NA TRBV6-5 TRBD1 CASSLRQGYVRQYF TGTGCCAGCAGTCTTCGACAGGGTTACGTACGGCAGTATTTT
TRBJ2-3 few TRBV10-3 TRBD2 CAISDRTSGGRTDTQYF TGTGCCATCAGTGACCGGACTAGCGGGGGACGCACAGATACGCAGTATTTT
TRBJ2-7 NA TRBV4-3 NA CASSTGSHSYEQYF TGCGCCAGCAGTACAGGGTCGCATTCCTACGAGCAGTACTTC
TRBJ2-5 NA TRBV9 NA CASSSPGFQETQYF TGTGCCAGCAGCTCCCCGGGATTCCAAGAGACCCAGTACTTC
TRBJ1-5 NA TRBV27 NA CASSLFGVSNQPQHF TGTGCCAGCAGCCTATTTGGGGTCAGCAATCAGCCCCAGCATTTT
TRBJ2-7 NA TRBV19 NA CASSIAWSSYEQYF TGTGCCAGTAGTATCGCCTGGAGCTCCTACGAGCAGTACTTC
TRBJ1-1 NA TRBV4-3 TRBD1 CASSQARTGRTEAFF TGCGCCAGCAGCCAAGCTCGGACAGGGCGGACTGAAGCTTTCTTT
TRBJ2-5 NA TRBV11-2 NA CASSLDPPTSPFETQYF TGTGCCAGCAGCTTAGACCCCCCCACTAGCCCTTTCGAGACCCAGTACTTC
TRBJ1-4 NA TRBV6-6 NA CASSFLGSNEKLFF TGTGCCAGCAGTTTTCTGGGGAGTAATGAAAAACTGTTTTTT
TRBJ1-6 NA TRBV6-5 TRBD1 CASSNRGNSPLHF TGTGCCAGCAGCAACAGGGGGAATTCACCCCTCCACTTT
TRBJ2-5 NA TRBV10-3 TRBD1 CAISGETGVRETQYF TGTGCCATCAGTGGAGAGACAGGGGTACGGGAGACCCAGTACTTC
TRBJ1-6 NA TRBV5-8 NA CASSERDSPLHF TGTGCCAGCAGCGAACGAGATTCACCCCTCCACTTT
TRBJ2-3 NA TRBV18 NA CASSPGPPPDTQYF TGTGCCAGCTCACCGGGACCTCCACCAGATACGCAGTATTTT
TRBJ2-4 NA TRBV27 TRBD1 CASSLDRGSKNIQYF TGTGCCAGCAGTTTGGACAGGGGATCCAAAAACATTCAGTACTTC
TRBJ1-5 NA TRBV5-1 NA CASSLGSVGQPQHF TGCGCCAGCAGCTTGGGGTCAGTTGGCCAGCCCCAGCATTTT
TRBJ1-4 NA TRBV4-1 NA CASSHDPDRLTTNEKLFF TGCGCCAGCAGCCACGATCCGGACAGATTAACAACTAATGAAAAACTGTTTTTT
TRBJ1-2 NA TRBV19 NA CASSPHPEINYGYTF TGTGCCAGTAGTCCCCACCCGGAGATTAACTATGGCTACACCTTC
TRBJ2-7 NA TRBV11-1 NA CASSSTRGTLNEQYF TGTGCCAGCAGCTCCACTAGGGGGACCCTTAACGAGCAGTACTTC
TRBJ2-7 few TRBV27 TRBD1 CASSRDRGLYF TGTGCCAGCAGCCGGGACAGAGGTCTGTACTTC
TRBJ1-3 NA TRBV4-2 TRBD1 CASSQDPGGSGNTIYF TGTGCCAGCAGCCAGGACCCAGGGGGCTCTGGAAACACCATATATTTT
TRBJ1-2 NA TRBV6-5 NA CASEQGFGYTF TGTGCCAGCGAACAAGGGTTTGGCTACACCTTC
TRBJ2-5 NA TRBV11-2 TRBD2 CASSLVRGGFQETQYF TGTGCCAGCAGCTTAGTTCGGGGGGGTTTCCAAGAGACCCAGTACTTC
TRBJ2-5 NA TRBV5-1 NA CASSFLPGETQYF TGCGCCAGCAGCTTCCTACCCGGAGAGACCCAGTACTTC
TRBJ2-5 NA TRBV5-6 NA CASSLGRGNQETQYF TGTGCCAGCAGCTTGGGCAGGGGAAACCAAGAGACCCAGTACTTC
TRBJ1-3 NA TRBV4-3 NA CASSLAATSGNTIYF TGCGCCAGCAGCCTCGCTGCTACCTCTGGAAACACCATATATTTT
TRBJ1-2 NA TRBV6-1 TRBD1 CASMGQGESGYGYTF TGTGCCAGCATGGGACAGGGGGAGAGCGGCTATGGCTACACCTTC
TRBJ1-6 NA TRBV4-2 NA CASSQAPLDTNSPLHF TGTGCCAGCAGCCAGGCCCCCCTTGACACTAATTCACCCCTCCACTTT
TRBJ1-1 once TRBV25-1 NA CASAQEGKGEAFF TGTGCCAGCGCCCAAGAGGGAAAGGGTGAAGCTTTCTTT
TRBJ2-7 NA TRBV7-9 NA CASSLSTDYEQYF TGTGCCAGCAGCTTAAGTACAGACTACGAGCAGTACTTC
TRBJ1-6 NA TRBV30 NA CARRGEPESPLHF TGTGCCCGGAGGGGCGAGCCCGAATCACCCCTCCACTTT
TRBJ1-2 NA TRBV4-3 NA CASTADPTDNYGYTF TGCGCCAGCACCGCAGACCCGACTGATAACTATGGCTACACCTTC
TRBJ1-4 NA TRBV5-4 NA CASSWRGGEKLFF TGTGCCAGCAGCTGGAGAGGGGGGGAAAAACTGTTTTTT
TRBJ2-3 once TRBV5-1 TRBD1 CASSLAGQGADTQYF TGCGCCAGCAGCTTGGCGGGACAGGGGGCAGATACGCAGTATTTT
TRBJ1-2 NA TRBV19 NA CASRAPSQYVNYGYTF TGTGCCAGTAGGGCCCCCTCCCAGTATGTCAACTATGGCTACACCTTC